The T cell receptor beta chain described here comes from a study of blood T cell repertoires in COVID-19. Study details: Nucleic acid was either cDNA or gDNA, and it came from T cells, B-cell-depleted T cells, or PBMCs.

In the study's own analysis: Amplification of reference gene primers was used by the study to estimate nucleated cell counts. The repertoire was sequenced with immunoSEQ multiplex PCR; TCRdb's copy has only in-frame clones and lacks some. Clone size and the V and J calls come from that table; the DNA yielded D and trimming. The sample lists hundreds of thousands of clones, approximately 90% occurring once. The V and J ends lost 0 bases and 0 bases, in that order; junction bases with no gene match: 3. CDR3 size: 16 residues. From germline, CDR1 is ENHRY and CDR2 SYGVKD. Sequenced material: peripheral blood. The rearrangement uses TRBV10-3 and TRBJ2-7; 9 nucleotides agree with TRBD1. The sequence derives from a man between 40 and 49 years old with acute or convalescent COVID-19. The CDR3 DNA sequence: TGTGCCATCAGTGAGTCGGGACAGGGACTCTCCTACGAGCAGTACTTC. Translated: CAISESGQGLSYEQYF.